The T cell receptor beta chain under discussion was sequenced for a study of PD-1 blockade in classical Hodgkin lymphoma. Concerning this clone itself: The antigen is not known.

The ends were cut back, 6 bases at V and 1 base at J, with 10 bases in the middle. The CDR3 runs to 14 residues. In germline, CDR1 is SNHLY, CDR2 FYNNEI. Some clones are missing from TCRdb's copy, which holds only in-frame ones; the method was immunoSEQ multiplex PCR. The table includes roughly 77,000 clones, about 93% detected once. Stated time point: newly diagnosed, previously untreated cHL patient sample. Untreated, newly diagnosed classical Hodgkin lymphoma PBMCs were comparators. Overall study results and limits: As was reported, newly diagnosed patients showed lower baseline TCR diversity than healthy donors did. Undefined causes, possibly disease activity or prior therapy, underlie the repertoire differences.

This sequence joins TRBV2 and TRBJ1-3; D may be TRBD1 (6 bases). The receptor was isolated from a human donor with classical Hodgkin lymphoma. Sequencing used peripheral blood mononuclear cells (PBMCs). The chain's CDR3 is CASRIQGSGNTIYF. CDR3 in DNA: TGTGCCAGCAGGATACAGGGTTCTGGAAACACCATATATTTT.